This T cell receptor beta chain was identified during a study of CD8 T cells in ankylosing spondylitis. Findings and caveats of the study: Several highly homologous variants made up a TCR beta motif that seemed to typify ankylosing spondylitis blood.

This clonotype was seen at least ten times. Antigen unknown. This CDR3 is 15 amino acids long. J lost 7 bases, V lost 5 bases, and 8 bases had no gene match. TCRdb re-called the 5' RACE reads with MiXCR, one entry per CDR3 protein. The repertoire holds approximately 540,000 distinct CDR3 sequences, with roughly 13% as singletons. V usage is TRBV12-3 or TRBV12-4 and J usage is TRBJ1-4; 9 bases line up with TRBD1. This receptor was obtained from a male donor with ankylosing spondylitis. What was sequenced was blood, either unsorted or a sorted T cell fraction (not recorded which). This chain's CDR3 is CASSPGQGRGEKLFF. DNA for the CDR3: TGTGCCAGCAGTCCCGGACAGGGGCGGGGTGAAAAACTGTTTTTT.